The clone carrying this T cell receptor (beta chain) was counted a few times. What it binds is unknown. The V and J ends lost 7 bases and 3 bases, in that order; junction bases with no gene match: 6. The CDR3 is 15 residues long. Per germline, CDR1 MNHNS and CDR2 SASEGT. This sample was taken from a study of vaccination and CD4 T cells after COVID-19. Across the study: Two doses of either BNT162b2 or mRNA-1273 vaccine were given to participants. Cellular stimulation was performed using overlapping spike peptides derived from SARS-CoV-2, HCoV-NL63, HCoV-OC43 and HCoV-229E.

The treatment is: roughly nine-day PBMC culture with coronavirus spike peptide pools or control peptides (ViraFEST assay). Ahead of the COVID-19 pandemic (2011-2018), the CD4+ T cells of the unexposed donor were collected. Culture of approximately 2 million PBMCs per well took place with approximately 10 IU/ml IL-2 and 9 to 10 ug/ml peptide pools. Negative selection recovered the CD4+ T cells once they had spent 10 days in culture. Scientists ran DNA taken from cultured CD4+ T cells through the Oncomine TCR Beta short-read assay for sequencing. Genomic DNA was isolated from cultured CD4+ T cells. MiXCR, applied by TCRdb to the PCR reads, yields one record per CDR3 protein. The sample consists of about 9,000 distinct CDR3 sequences, less than 35% of them appearing once.

The source of this sequence is a human donor in good health. The genes are TRBV6-1 and TRBJ1-5; the match to TRBD1 covers 10 bases. The specimen sequenced was CD4+ T cells from blood, cultured in vitro. The DNA of the CDR3 is TGTGCCAGCACCAGGACAGGGGGAGTCAATCAGCCCCAGCATTTT. It specifies CASTRTGGVNQPQHF.